A single sample is the source of the 19 T cell receptor beta chains below, sequenced in a study of blood T cell repertoires in COVID-19. The protocol was immunoSEQ multiplex PCR, while the TCRdb copy is restricted to in-frame clones and leaves out a portion. The repertoire includes roughly 100,000 clones, roughly 89% of them detected once, and around 2% sits in the top ten. Sample: peripheral blood. Every receptor here comes from a woman in her 50s with COVID-19, enrolled during active disease.

This rearrangement joins TRBV2 to TRBJ1-5; possibly TRBD1 for D (5 bases). Germline V gene lookup returns CDR1 SNHLY and CDR2 FYNNEI. Trimming shortened V by 3 bases and J by 4 bases, and 13 bases separated the two germline ends. This CDR3 region has 15 residues. In nucleotides, the CDR3 is TGTGCCAGCAGTGACAGGCAGGGAAGGAATCAGCCCCAGCATTTT. Translation: CASSDRQGRNQPQHF.

The rearrangement uses TRBV7-2 and TRBJ1-1, with unresolved D. The ends were cut back, 2 bases at V and 4 bases at J, with 11 bases in the middle. The CDR3 loop spans 14 amino acids. In germline, CDR1 is SGHTA, CDR2 FQGNSA. DNA of the CDR3: TGTGCCAGCAGCTTACAGGCGACGAGCACTGAAGCTTTCTTT. This codes for CASSLQATSTEAFF.

The rearrangement links TRBV10-3 to TRBJ2-5; TRBD1 aligns across 9 bases. This CDR3 comprises 14 residues. V lost 6 bases, J lost 4 bases, and 6 bases stayed unmatched. CDR1 is ENHRY and CDR2 is SYGVKD in the germline V gene. The CDR3 region is CAIREDRGTETQYF. CDR3 in DNA: TGTGCCATCAGGGAAGACAGGGGGACAGAGACCCAGTACTTC.

The genes are TRBV9 and TRBJ2-3, with 11 bases that match TRBD1. Germline V gene data show CDR1 as SGDLS and CDR2 as YYNGEE. V shed 4 bases, J shed 2 bases, and the junction held 9 bases outside the gene matches. The length of the CDR3 is 17 residues. The chain's CDR3 is CASSPWTGGADTDTQYF. In DNA, the CDR3 is TGTGCCAGCAGCCCGTGGACAGGGGGCGCGGACACAGATACGCAGTATTTT.

V gene TRBV19 combines with J gene TRBJ2-1; 7 bases are a match to TRBD2. The CDR3 is 15 amino acids. V lost 5 bases to trimming and J lost 2 bases; unmatched junction nucleotides: 6. Germline CDR1 is LNHDA and CDR2 is SQIVND (reference sequence). DNA of the CDR3: TGTGCCAGTAGTCCCGGCGGGGGAACCTACAATGAGCAGTTCTTC. The encoded protein is CASSPGGGTYNEQFF.

The V call is TRBV5-1, the J call TRBJ2-3; 11 positions agree with TRBD1. CDR3 length: 15 residues. Trimming removed 4 bases from V and 4 bases from J; junction bases left unmatched: 5. Germline V gene lookup returns CDR1 SGHRS and CDR2 YFSETQ. CDR3 loop: CASSRGGQGADTQYF. Here the CDR3 DNA reads TGCGCCAGCAGCCGCGGGGGACAGGGGGCAGATACGCAGTATTTT. The entire variable domain, with the rest obtained from reference TRBV5-1 and TRBJ2-3, is as follows: KAGVTQTPRYLIKTRGQQVTLSCSPISGHRSVSWYQQTPGQGLQFLFEYFSETQRNKGNFPGRFSGRQFSNSRSEMNVSTLELGDSALYLCASSRGGQGADTQYFGPGTRLTVL.

This chain connects TRBV9 to TRBJ1-1, with no clear D. V lost 4 bases, J lost 0 bases, and 13 bases lay in between. This CDR3 has 15 amino acids. The V gene's germline CDR1 is SGDLS and CDR2 YYNGEE. CDR3 loop: CASSTSWTLNTEAFF. In nucleotides, the CDR3 is TGTGCCAGCAGCACTAGCTGGACGTTGAACACTGAAGCTTTCTTT.

This CDR3 reads CATSASGGSTDTQYF. The CDR3 region has the DNA TGTGCCACCAGTGCGTCCGGGGGTAGCACAGATACGCAGTATTTT. The genes are TRBV24-1 and TRBJ2-3, with a possible D match to TRBD2 (6 bases). The length of the CDR3 is 15 residues. Trimming left V 5 bases short and J 0 bases short, with 11 bases between. Per the germline V gene, CDR1 is KGHDR and CDR2 is SFDVKD.

This rearrangement joins TRBV7-6 to TRBJ2-3; the match to TRBD2 covers 12 bases. Germline loops: CDR1 SGHVS, CDR2 FNYEAQ. There are 15 residues in the CDR3. The trim removed 4 bases at V and 4 bases at J, leaving 3 bases unmatched. The CDR3 DNA reads TGTGCCAGCAGCTCTAGCGGGGGGGCCGCAGATACGCAGTATTTT. The encoded protein is CASSSSGGAADTQYF.

This clone has only one observation. The V gene is TRBV27, the J gene TRBJ1-6; TRBD1 might be the D (6 bases). V was cut by 5 bases and J by 13 bases, with 12 bases left in between. This CDR3 has 12 residues. Germline CDR1 and CDR2: MNHEY and SMNVEV (reference sequence). CDR3 region: CASSLLTGPLHF. In DNA, the CDR3 is TGTGCCAGCAGTCTCTTGACAGGCCCCCTCCACTTT.

V usage is TRBV5-5 and J usage is TRBJ2-2; 7 bases fit TRBD2. The CDR3 runs 17 residues. After removal of 4 bases from V and 0 bases from J, the junction contained 9 bases not matched to a gene. In germline, CDR1 is SGHKS, CDR2 YYEKEE (reference sequence). The CDR3, as DNA: TGTGCCAGCAGCCCCATCGGGCGGGGGTCGAACACCGGGGAGCTGTTTTTT. Protein product: CASSPIGRGSNTGELFF.

The chain couples TRBV13 to TRBJ2-7, with 7 bases matching TRBD1. J lost 2 bases, V lost 5 bases, and 9 bases had no gene match. Per germline, CDR1 PRHDT and CDR2 FYEKMQ (reference sequence). The CDR3 extends over 15 amino acids. This CDR3 reads CASSTSPGTAYEQYF. In DNA, the CDR3 is TGTGCCAGCAGCACCTCCCCCGGGACAGCCTACGAGCAGTACTTC. The full variable domain, with the rest looked up from reference TRBV13 and TRBJ2-7, is AAGVIQSPRHLIKEKRETATLKCYPIPRHDTVYWYQQGPGQDPQFLISFYEKMQSDKGSIPDRFSAQQFSDYHSELNMSSLELGDSALYFCASSTSPGTAYEQYFGPGTRLTVT.

This chain connects TRBV27 to TRBJ2-1; 9 nucleotides align to TRBD2. J gave up 7 bases and V 1 base, and 8 bases lay outside the gene matches. This CDR3 has 16 residues. The V gene's germline CDR1 is MNHEY and CDR2 SMNVEV (reference sequence). DNA of the CDR3: TGTGCCAGCAGTTTATATACGCGGGGGGGCTCGAATGAGCAGTTCTTC. Translating it yields CASSLYTRGGSNEQFF.

The chain links TRBV19 to TRBJ1-5; 8 bases are shared with TRBD1. After removal of 9 bases from V and 4 bases from J, the junction contained 14 bases not matched to a gene. The CDR3 extends over 16 amino acids. Per the germline V gene, CDR1 is LNHDA and CDR2 is SQIVND (reference sequence). The chain's CDR3 is CASSRGPGTGNQPQHF. CDR3 in DNA: TGTGCCAGCAGCCGCGGACCAGGGACAGGAAATCAGCCCCAGCATTTT. Together with reference TRBV19 and TRBJ1-5, the CDR3 gives the full variable domain: DGGITQSPKYLFRKEGQNVTLSCEQNLNHDAMYWYRQDPGQGLRLIYYSQIVNDFQKGDIAEGYSVSREKKESFPLTVTSAQKNPTAFYLCASSRGPGTGNQPQHFGDGTRLSIL.

V is TRBV5-5 and J is TRBJ1-5; D is unclear. The V end was cut by 0 bases, the J end by 6 bases, with 7 bases between. CDR1 SGHKS and CDR2 YYEKEE come from the germline V gene (reference sequence). This CDR3 has 13 residues. The CDR3 region is CASSLGGSQPQHF. As DNA, the CDR3 is TGTGCCAGCAGCTTGGGTGGGAGTCAGCCCCAGCATTTT.

The rearrangement links TRBV4-3 to TRBJ1-2; 9 bases are a match to TRBD1. J was trimmed by 3 bases and V by 5 bases; bases with no gene match: 7. This CDR3 contains 15 residues. In germline, CDR1 is LGHNA, CDR2 YSLEER. The chain's CDR3 is CASSSPGQGDYGYTF. In nucleotides, the CDR3 is TGCGCCAGCAGCTCACCGGGACAGGGAGACTATGGCTACACCTTC.

The chain recombines TRBV25-1 with TRBJ1-3; D gene uncertain. V lost 6 bases and J 2 bases, leaving 11 bases between the germline ends. The CDR3 has 14 residues. The germline V gene encodes CDR1 MGHDK and CDR2 SYGVNS. Here the CDR3 DNA reads TGTGCCAGCAGCCCCCCAGAGGCTGGAAACACCATATATTTT. It encodes CASSPPEAGNTIYF.

The chain couples TRBV2 to TRBJ1-2, with D unresolved. V lost 7 bases and J 8 bases, leaving 20 bases between the germline ends. The CDR3 runs 14 residues. Germline values: CDR1 SNHLY, CDR2 FYNNEI. This CDR3 reads CASTRSGSSGGYTF. The CDR3 coding sequence is TGTGCCAGCACCCGGTCGGGTTCCTCTGGGGGCTACACCTTC.

The V call is TRBV7-2, the J call TRBJ2-7, with 13 nucleotides matching TRBD2. The CDR3 sequence is 15 residues long. V lost 3 bases, J lost 6 bases, and 5 bases stayed unmatched. Germline V gene data show CDR1 as SGHTA and CDR2 as FQGNSA. The CDR3 coding sequence is TGTGCCAGCAGCTTGTTTGGACTAGCGGGGGCCGAGCAGTACTTC. It codes for CASSLFGLAGAEQYF.